These T cell receptor beta chains were read from a single sample in a study of T cells after yellow fever vaccination. TCRdb fed the 5' RACE reads into MiXCR, producing one record per CDR3 protein. The sample includes about 330,000 distinct CDR3 sequences, 7% to 9% of them seen just once. The specimen was PBMCs, collected more than 40 days after the first yellow fever vaccination. These receptors came from a man aged 18 to 29 who received the YFV17D yellow fever vaccine. CDR3s include the opening cysteine and the closing phenylalanine or tryptophan. D genes are given only for firm matches. Rows give clone size only sometimes, using once, few, many, or a class for an expanded clone.

TRBV7-6,TRBJ2-3,-,many,TGTGCCAGCAGCCTAGGCCAAGGGGGGGTAGGAGGGACGCAGTATTTT,CASSLGQGGVGGTQYF
TRBV5-1,TRBJ2-2,TRBD2,-,TGCGCCAGCAGCTTGCCCCTAGCGGGGGCTAACACCGGGGAGCTGTTTTTT,CASSLPLAGANTGELFF
TRBV27,TRBJ1-5,-,many,TGTGCCAGCAGCATTACTCCCCTGGGGAGCAATCAGCCCCAGCATTTT,CASSITPLGSNQPQHF
TRBV4-3,TRBJ1-2,-,-,TGCGCCAGCAGCCATCGAGCAGCAGGGGCCCAGAGGGGCTACACCTTC,CASSHRAAGAQRGYTF
TRBV27,TRBJ2-3,TRBD2,-,TGTGCCAGCAGTTTAGCGGGACTAGCGACAGATACGCAGTATTTT,CASSLAGLATDTQYF
TRBV6-2/TRBV6-3,TRBJ2-1,-,-,TGTGCCAGCAGTAACCATGTTGAGCAGTTCTTC,CASSNHVEQFF
TRBV2,TRBJ2-2,-,few,TGTGCCAGCAGCAGGGAGGACACCGGGGAGCTGTTTTTT,CASSREDTGELFF
TRBV5-1,TRBJ1-2,-,few,TGCGCCAGCAGCTTGAATGACAGGTCATCTGGGTATGGCTACACCTTC,CASSLNDRSSGYGYTF
TRBV5-5,TRBJ2-1,TRBD1,-,TGTGCCAGCAGCTTGACTTCACGGACAGGGATAAATGAGCAGTTCTTC,CASSLTSRTGINEQFF
TRBV18,TRBJ2-1,-,many,TGTGCCAGCTCCCGTGGAAATGAGCAGTTCTTC,CASSRGNEQFF
TRBV7-2,TRBJ1-2,-,few,TGTGCCAGCAGCCCGAAGTGGGGGTCGGACTATGGCTACACCTTC,CASSPKWGSDYGYTF
TRBV9,TRBJ2-7,-,few,TGTGCCAGCAGCGGGCAAGGGGGATCATACGAGCAGTACTTC,CASSGQGGSYEQYF
TRBV13,TRBJ2-3,-,-,TGTGCCAGCAGCTCGGGTGGGCGATGGAATACGCAGTATTTT,CASSSGGRWNTQYF
TRBV12-3/TRBV12-4,TRBJ2-7,-,few,TGTGCCAGCAGTGTCGGGCAAACGCAAATTTCCTACGAGCAGTACTTC,CASSVGQTQISYEQYF
TRBV4-1,TRBJ1-1,-,few,TGCGCCAGCAGCCTTAATCCCGGGGTATTGAGCACTGAAGCTTTCTTT,CASSLNPGVLSTEAFF
TRBV9,TRBJ2-2,-,few,TGTGCCAGCAGCGTAGTCGCCGGGGAGCTGTTTTTT,CASSVVAGELFF
TRBV20-1,TRBJ1-1,-,-,TGCAGTGCTAGAGGTCCAGGTTTGGACACTGAAGCTTTCTTT,CSARGPGLDTEAFF
TRBV5-1,TRBJ1-1,TRBD1,few,TGCGCCAGCAGCTTGTGGGGACAGGGAGACACTGAAGCTTTCTTT,CASSLWGQGDTEAFF
TRBV27,TRBJ2-5,-,few,TGTGCCAGCAGTTCAGACTGGAAGGGCGAGACCCAGTACTTC,CASSSDWKGETQYF
TRBV2,TRBJ2-7,-,-,TGTGCCAGCAAGAAGGATACAGGATACAAACTATTTCTTGTCGAAGAGCAGTACTTC,CASKKDTGYKLFLVEEQYF
TRBV5-5,TRBJ1-4,TRBD1,few,TGTGCCAGCAGCTTGACAGGGGTAATGGAAAAACTGTTTTTT,CASSLTGVMEKLFF
TRBV5-1,TRBJ2-3,TRBD2,-,TGCGCCAGCAGCCCCGGACTAGCGGGGGGGAGAGTTACGCAGTATTTT,CASSPGLAGGRVTQYF
TRBV20-1,TRBJ2-5,-,few,TGCAGTGCTAGAGGCCTCCAGGAGACCCAGTACTTC,CSARGLQETQYF
TRBV7-2,TRBJ1-1,-,few,TGTGCCAGCAGCTTATTAGGCGCTGAAGCTTTCTTT,CASSLLGAEAFF
TRBV9,TRBJ2-7,TRBD1,few,TGTGCCAGCAGCGGGGGACAGGGGGCTAGGGAGCAGTACTTC,CASSGGQGAREQYF
TRBV6-5,TRBJ1-5,-,-,TGTGCCAGCAGTTACGTCTTCACAGGCAATCAGCCCCAGCATTTT,CASSYVFTGNQPQHF
TRBV18,TRBJ2-1,-,-,TGTGCCAGCTCACAGGCAGGGTACTCTGGGAATGAGCAGTTCTTC,CASSQAGYSGNEQFF
TRBV4-3,TRBJ1-1,-,few,TGCGCCAGCAGCCCTTCTCGGGCGGCAGACACTGAAGCTTTCTTT,CASSPSRAADTEAFF
TRBV20-1,TRBJ2-1,TRBD2,-,TGCAGTGCAACGGCCGGGACTATCCACAATGAGCAGTTCTTC,CSATAGTIHNEQFF
TRBV10-3,TRBJ1-4,-,-,TGTGCCATCAGTGATTCGACAGGTCCTAATGAAAAACTGTTTTTT,CAISDSTGPNEKLFF
TRBV5-4,TRBJ1-5,TRBD1,-,TGTGCCAGCAGCTTGGCAGGGGGGGGTCAGCCCCAGCATTTT,CASSLAGGGQPQHF
TRBV5-1,TRBJ2-6,-,few,TGCGCCAGCAGCCCTTCGGGAACTGGGGCCAACGTCCTGACTTTC,CASSPSGTGANVLTF
TRBV7-2,TRBJ2-4,-,few,TGTGCCAGCAGCTTAGGAGCCCAGGGGATTCAGTACTTC,CASSLGAQGIQYF
TRBV20-1,TRBJ2-5,-,-,TGCAGTGCCCCGGACCAGGGGGAGACCCAGTACTTC,CSAPDQGETQYF
TRBV12-3/TRBV12-4,TRBJ1-1,-,few,TGTGCCAGCAGTTGGGACACGGAAGCTTTCTTT,CASSWDTEAFF
TRBV12-3/TRBV12-4,TRBJ2-7,TRBD2,few,TGTGCCAGCAGTTTGGGGGAGGGGCAGGTGCTCTACGAGCAGTACTTC,CASSLGEGQVLYEQYF
TRBV5-6,TRBJ1-5,-,-,TGTGCCAGCAGCCTCACCTATAGCAATCAGCCCCAGCATTTT,CASSLTYSNQPQHF
TRBV6-2/TRBV6-3,TRBJ1-2,-,few,TGTGCCAGCAGTTACGGGGCGGCCTCCTATGGCTACACCTTC,CASSYGAASYGYTF
TRBV5-1,TRBJ2-1,TRBD1,-,TGCGCCAGCAGCCCGAAACAGGGGCCCCCCGAGGTTAATGAGCAGTTCTTC,CASSPKQGPPEVNEQFF
TRBV5-6,TRBJ2-5,TRBD1,few,TGTGCCAGCAGCTCTACAGGGGGGTCGGGAGAGACCCAGTACTTC,CASSSTGGSGETQYF
TRBV6-2/TRBV6-3,TRBJ2-2,-,-,TGTGCCAGCCGAGGGGACATCGGAAACACCGGGGAGCTGTTTTTT,CASRGDIGNTGELFF
TRBV7-6,TRBJ2-3,TRBD2,few,TGTGCCAGCAGCTTCGCCCGGGGGGGGCTTTCAGATACGCAGTATTTT,CASSFARGGLSDTQYF
TRBV5-4,TRBJ2-1,-,-,TGTGCCAGCAGCTTGGCCCCAGGGGCGCAAAATGAGCAGTTCTTC,CASSLAPGAQNEQFF
TRBV5-5,TRBJ2-3,-,-,TGTGCCAGCAGCTTGGAGGGCAGGGGACCCACAGATACGCAGTATTTT,CASSLEGRGPTDTQYF
TRBV4-3,TRBJ1-5,TRBD1,-,TGCGCCAGCAGCCAGGACAGGGTCAATCAGCCCCAGCATTTT,CASSQDRVNQPQHF
TRBV19,TRBJ2-2,-,few,TGTGCCTCGTACAGCGGGGAGCTGTTTTTT,CASYSGELFF
TRBV6-1,TRBJ1-4,-,few,TGTGCCAGCAGTGAAGACGGTCCACGGCCACGGCCCCAAAAACTGTTTTTT,CASSEDGPRPRPQKLFF
TRBV5-1,TRBJ1-3,TRBD1,few,TGCGCCAGCAGCTTGGGGGACAGATACTCTGGAAACACCATATATTTT,CASSLGDRYSGNTIYF